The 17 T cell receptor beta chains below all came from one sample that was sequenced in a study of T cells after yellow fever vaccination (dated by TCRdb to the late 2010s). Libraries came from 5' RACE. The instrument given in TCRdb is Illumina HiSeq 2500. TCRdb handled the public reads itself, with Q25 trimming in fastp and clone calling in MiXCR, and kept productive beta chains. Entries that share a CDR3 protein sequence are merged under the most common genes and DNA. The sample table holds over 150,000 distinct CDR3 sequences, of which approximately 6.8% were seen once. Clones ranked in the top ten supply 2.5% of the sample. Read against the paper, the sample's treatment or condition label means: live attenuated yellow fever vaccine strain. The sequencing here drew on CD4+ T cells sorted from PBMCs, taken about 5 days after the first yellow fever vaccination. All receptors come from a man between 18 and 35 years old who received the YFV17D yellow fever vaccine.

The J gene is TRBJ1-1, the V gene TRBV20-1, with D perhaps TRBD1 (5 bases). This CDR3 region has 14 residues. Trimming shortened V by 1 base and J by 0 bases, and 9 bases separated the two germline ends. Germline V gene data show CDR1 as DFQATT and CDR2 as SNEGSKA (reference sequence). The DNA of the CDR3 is TGCAGTGCTAGAGTAGGACACTTGAACACTGAAGCTTTCTTT. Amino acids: CSARVGHLNTEAFF.

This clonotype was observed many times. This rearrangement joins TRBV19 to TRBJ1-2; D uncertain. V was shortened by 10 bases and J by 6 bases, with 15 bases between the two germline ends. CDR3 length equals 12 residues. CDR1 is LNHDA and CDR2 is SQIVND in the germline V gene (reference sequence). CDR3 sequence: CATTGEDDGYTF. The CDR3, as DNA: TGTGCCACCACGGGAGAGGACGATGGCTACACCTTC.

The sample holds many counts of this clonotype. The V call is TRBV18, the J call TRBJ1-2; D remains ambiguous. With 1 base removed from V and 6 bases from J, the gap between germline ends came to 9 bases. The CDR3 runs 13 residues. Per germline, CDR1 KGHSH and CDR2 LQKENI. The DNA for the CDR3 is TGTGCCAGCTCACCACAGGGAGTGGATGGCTACACCTTC. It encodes CASSPQGVDGYTF.

The CDR3 reads CASSLHSKPTGELFF. The CDR3, as DNA: TGTGCCAGTAGTCTCCACAGCAAACCCACCGGGGAGCTGTTTTTT. This chain connects TRBV19 to TRBJ2-2; D gene unclear. The germline gives CDR1 LNHDA, CDR2 SQIVND (reference sequence). V was clipped by 5 bases and J by 4 bases, with 14 bases between them. The CDR3 covers 15 residues. The variable domain in full, with the rest retrieved from reference TRBV19 and TRBJ2-2, is DGGITQSPKYLFRKEGQNVTLSCEQNLNHDAMYWYRQDPGQGLRLIYYSQIVNDFQKGDIAEGYSVSREKKESFPLTVTSAQKNPTAFYLCASSLHSKPTGELFFGEGSRLTVL.

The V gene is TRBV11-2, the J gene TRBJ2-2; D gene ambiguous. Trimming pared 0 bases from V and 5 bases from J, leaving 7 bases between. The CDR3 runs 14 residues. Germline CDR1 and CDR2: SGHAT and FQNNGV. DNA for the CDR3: TGTGCCAGCAGCTTAGATATTCTTACCGGGGAGCTGTTTTTT. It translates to CASSLDILTGELFF. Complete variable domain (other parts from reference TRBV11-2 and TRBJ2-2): EAGVAQSPRYKIIEKRQSVAFWCNPISGHATLYWYQQILGQGPKLLIQFQNNGVVDDSQLPKDRFSAERLKGVDSTLKIQPAKLEDSAVYLCASSLDILTGELFFGEGSRLTVL.

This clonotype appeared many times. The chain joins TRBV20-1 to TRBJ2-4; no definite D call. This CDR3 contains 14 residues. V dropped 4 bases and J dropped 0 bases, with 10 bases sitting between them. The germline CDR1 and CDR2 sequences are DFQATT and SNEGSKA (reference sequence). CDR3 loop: CSAIPPLAKNIQYF. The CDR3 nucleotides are TGCAGTGCTATTCCTCCGCTAGCCAAAAACATTCAGTACTTC.

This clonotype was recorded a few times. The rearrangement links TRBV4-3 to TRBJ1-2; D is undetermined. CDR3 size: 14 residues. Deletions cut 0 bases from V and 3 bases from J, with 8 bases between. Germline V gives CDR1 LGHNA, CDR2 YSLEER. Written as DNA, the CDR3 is TGCGCCAGCAGCCAAGAGGACGGTCACTATGGCTACACCTTC. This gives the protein CASSQEDGHYGYTF.

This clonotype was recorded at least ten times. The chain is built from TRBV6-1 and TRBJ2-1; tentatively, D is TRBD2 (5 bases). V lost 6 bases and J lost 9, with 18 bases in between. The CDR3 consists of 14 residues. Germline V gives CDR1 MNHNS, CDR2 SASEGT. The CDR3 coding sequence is TGTGCCAGCAGGCGAGCATGGCCCGGGGTTGAGCAGTTCTTC. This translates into CASRRAWPGVEQFF.

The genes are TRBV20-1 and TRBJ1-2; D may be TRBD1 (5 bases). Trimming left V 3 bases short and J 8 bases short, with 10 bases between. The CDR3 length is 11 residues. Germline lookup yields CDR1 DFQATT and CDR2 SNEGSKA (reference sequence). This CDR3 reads CSASTGVGYTF. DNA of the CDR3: TGCAGTGCTAGCACAGGCGTGGGCTACACCTTC.

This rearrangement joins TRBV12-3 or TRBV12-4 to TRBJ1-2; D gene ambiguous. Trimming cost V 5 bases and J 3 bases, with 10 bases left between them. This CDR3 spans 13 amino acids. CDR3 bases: TGTGCCAGCAGTAACGGAACAGACTATGGCTACACCTTC. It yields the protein CASSNGTDYGYTF.

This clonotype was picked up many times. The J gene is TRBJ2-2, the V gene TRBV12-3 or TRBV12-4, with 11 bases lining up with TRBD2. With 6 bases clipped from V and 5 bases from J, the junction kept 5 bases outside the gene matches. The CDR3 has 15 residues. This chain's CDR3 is CASSLRLAGTGELFF. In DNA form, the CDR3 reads TGTGCCAGCAGCCTCCGACTAGCGGGAACCGGGGAGCTGTTTTTT.

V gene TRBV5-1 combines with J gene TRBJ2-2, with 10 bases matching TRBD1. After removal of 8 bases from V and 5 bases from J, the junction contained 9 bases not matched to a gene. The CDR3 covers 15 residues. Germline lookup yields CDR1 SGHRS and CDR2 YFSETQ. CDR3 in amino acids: CASQRTGGYTGELFF. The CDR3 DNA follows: TGCGCCAGTCAGAGGACAGGGGGTTATACCGGGGAGCTGTTTTTT.

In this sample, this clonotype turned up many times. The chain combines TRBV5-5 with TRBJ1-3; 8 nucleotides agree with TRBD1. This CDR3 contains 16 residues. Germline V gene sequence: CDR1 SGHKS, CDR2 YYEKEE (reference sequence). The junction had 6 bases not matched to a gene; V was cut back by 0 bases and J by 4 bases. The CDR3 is CASSLDQGAKGNTIYF. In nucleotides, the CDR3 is TGTGCCAGCAGCTTGGACCAGGGGGCGAAAGGAAACACCATATATTTT. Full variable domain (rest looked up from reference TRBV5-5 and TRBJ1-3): DAGVTQSPTHLIKTRGQQVTLRCSPISGHKSVSWYQQVLGQGPQFIFQYYEKEERGRGNFPDRFSARQFPNYSSELNVNALLLGDSALYLCASSLDQGAKGNTIYFGEGSWLTVV.

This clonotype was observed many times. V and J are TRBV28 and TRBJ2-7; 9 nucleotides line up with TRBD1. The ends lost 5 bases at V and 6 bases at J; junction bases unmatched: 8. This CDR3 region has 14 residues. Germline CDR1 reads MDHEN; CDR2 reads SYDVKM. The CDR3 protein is CASSPGTGYSEQYV. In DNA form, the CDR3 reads TGTGCCAGCAGTCCGGGGACAGGGTACTCCGAGCAGTACGTC.

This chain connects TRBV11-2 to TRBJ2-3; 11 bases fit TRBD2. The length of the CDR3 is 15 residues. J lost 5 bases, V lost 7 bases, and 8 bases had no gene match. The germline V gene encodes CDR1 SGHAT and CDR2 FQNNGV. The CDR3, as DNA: TGTGCCAGCATCACCCAGGGACTAGCGGTAGATACGCAGTATTTT. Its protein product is CASITQGLAVDTQYF.

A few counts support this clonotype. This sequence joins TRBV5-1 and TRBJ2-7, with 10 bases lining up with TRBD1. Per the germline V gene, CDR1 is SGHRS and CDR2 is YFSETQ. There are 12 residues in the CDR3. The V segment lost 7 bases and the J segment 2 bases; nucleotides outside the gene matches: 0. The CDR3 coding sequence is TGCGCCAGCGGACAGGGGGCCTACGAGCAGTACTTC. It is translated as CASGQGAYEQYF.

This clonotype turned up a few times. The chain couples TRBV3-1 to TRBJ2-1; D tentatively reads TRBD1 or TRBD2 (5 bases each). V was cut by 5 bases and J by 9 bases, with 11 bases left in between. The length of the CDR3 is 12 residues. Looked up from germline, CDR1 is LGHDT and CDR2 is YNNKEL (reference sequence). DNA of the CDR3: TGTGCCAGCAGCAGAGAGGGGCGTGAGCAGTTCTTC. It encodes CASSREGREQFF.